The clone carrying this TCR beta chain appeared a single time. Antigen: not known. TCRdb's table, derived via immunoSEQ multiplex PCR, lists solely in-frame clones and lacks some. The data show 45,000 to 60,000 clones, 85% to 95% seen once. This sample is drawn from a study of graft-versus-host responses after intestinal transplantation. As for the study in general: Every transplant recipient was induced with anti-thymocyte globulin, then maintained on tacrolimus and steroids for about 3 years. Findings of the study overall: Levels of circulating GvH clones at their peak were associated with early post-transplant HvG declines.

V lost 6 bases, J lost 2 bases, and 15 bases lay in between. Germline V gene data show CDR1 as MDHEN and CDR2 as SYDVKM. The CDR3 spans 15 residues. This sample comprised unstimulated CD8+ T cells sorted from spleen or lymph node cells, obtained before transplant. This TCR was sampled from a human donor who was the organ donor for an intestinal transplant. The chain is built from TRBV28 and TRBJ2-3; TRBD2 might be the D (6 bases). CDR3 in DNA: TGTGCCAGCAGGGCTCTAGCGCAGGACACAGATACGCAGTATTTT. This sequence encodes CASRALAQDTDTQYF. The full variable domain, with the rest looked up from reference TRBV28 and TRBJ2-3, is DVKVTQSSRYLVKRTGEKVFLECVQDMDHENMFWYRQDPGLGLRLIYFSYDVKMKEKGDIPEGYSVSREKKERFSLILESASTNQTSMYLCASRALAQDTDTQYFGPGTRLTVL.